The TCR beta chain described here comes from a study of response to subunit inactivated influenza vaccine. This clonotype was seen ten or more times. The antigen remains undetermined. A read error may produce the germline difference seen at one junction end. Study observations and caveats: The study's authors posited that every seasonal influenza vaccination enlists few new T cells.

TCRdb analysed the RT-PCR reads with MiXCR anew, one entry per CDR3 protein. Here the sample spans a few hundred thousand distinct CDR3 sequences, 13% to 15% being singletons. The CDR3 is made up of 13 amino acids. Germline V CDR1 and CDR2: SGHRS, YFSETQ. The genes are TRBV5-1 and TRBJ2-1, with D hard to call. The material sequenced was PBMCs from blood, taken roughly 13 days after vaccination. The receptor was isolated from a man over 45 who received an inactivated influenza vaccine. The DNA for the CDR3 is TGTGCCAGCAGCTTAGATTCTTACAATGAGCAGTTCTTC. It is translated as CASSLDSYNEQFF.